These 7 T cell receptor beta chains were all obtained from the same sample, sequenced in a study of response to subunit inactivated influenza vaccine. TCRdb used MiXCR to reprocess the RT-PCR reads, holding one entry per CDR3 protein. The sample carries 150,000 to 200,000 distinct CDR3 sequences, about 10% recorded once. The source material was CD8+ T cells sorted from PBMCs, sampled 23 to 25 months after vaccination. Receptors originate from a man aged 45 to 75 who received an inactivated influenza vaccine.

In this sample, this clonotype turned up many times. The CDR3 nucleotides are TGCGCCAGCAGCCTCAAAGAAAACACTGAAGCTTTCTTT. It specifies CASSLKENTEAFF. This sequence joins TRBV4-1 and TRBJ1-1, with no clear D. Germline V gives CDR1 MGHRA, CDR2 YSYEKL. The ends were cut back, 4 bases at V and 2 bases at J, with 8 bases in the middle. The CDR3 runs to 13 residues.

V usage is TRBV19 and J usage is TRBJ2-3, with TRBD2 matching 9 bases. This CDR3 has 19 residues. Germline V lookup: CDR1 LNHDA, CDR2 SQIVND (reference sequence). V lost 3 bases to trimming and J lost 0 bases; unmatched junction nucleotides: 13. Written as DNA, the CDR3 is TGTGCCAGTAGTATTCTGGCTAGCGGGATACTCCCTAGCACAGATACGCAGTATTTT. It specifies CASSILASGILPSTDTQYF.

The genes are TRBV7-8 and TRBJ2-1, with D unclear. There are 14 residues in the CDR3. Germline lookup yields CDR1 SGHVS and CDR2 FQNEAQ. Trimming stripped 3 bases from V and 0 bases from J, with 6 bases between. This chain's CDR3 is CASSLASSYNEQFF. The CDR3 DNA reads as TGTGCCAGCAGCTTGGCTAGCTCCTACAATGAGCAGTTCTTC.

The rearrangement links TRBV11-2 to TRBJ2-4, with D uncertain. CDR1 and CDR2 from the germline V gene are SGHAT and FQNNGV. The CDR3 spans 11 residues. The V end was cut by 1 base, the J end by 11 bases, with 6 bases between. The CDR3 DNA reads as TGTGCCAGCAGCTTAGGTAGCTTTCAGTACTTC. This codes for CASSLGSFQYF.

This clonotype turned up a few times. This chain joins TRBV9 and TRBJ2-1; D is perhaps TRBD1 (5 bases). Between the trimmed V and J ends, which lost 0 bases and 8 bases, there was a span of 12 bases. Germline V gene sequence: CDR1 SGDLS, CDR2 YYNGEE. The CDR3 totals 14 residues. The CDR3, as DNA: TGTGCCAGCAGCGTAGGCGCAGGGTACGATGAGCAGTTCTTC. Encoded protein: CASSVGAGYDEQFF.

The chain links TRBV4-3 to TRBJ2-7; D is tentatively TRBD1 or TRBD2 (6 bases each). V dropped 0 bases and J dropped 7 bases, with 16 bases sitting between them. Germline V gene lookup returns CDR1 LGHNA and CDR2 YSLEER. The CDR3 consists of 15 residues. CDR3 sequence reads: CASSQESIGGKEQYF. The CDR3, as DNA: TGCGCCAGCAGCCAAGAGAGCATAGGGGGGAAAGAGCAGTACTTC.

This clonotype was detected a few times. The gene calls are TRBV12-3 or TRBV12-4 and TRBJ2-1; 13 positions agree with TRBD2. The CDR3 has 16 amino acids. The trim removed 6 bases at V and 5 bases at J, leaving 7 bases unmatched. The CDR3 region has the DNA TGTGCCAGCAGGCGGACTAGCGGGAGTATCCACAATGAGCAGTTCTTC. Protein sequence: CASRRTSGSIHNEQFF.